This entry lists 28 T cell receptor beta chains sequenced from one sample in a study of pediatric ulcerative colitis. This table comes from immunoSEQ multiplex PCR, and its TCRdb copy is limited to in-frame clones, with some not included. Of roughly 60,000 clones in the sample, around 87% are singletons; the top ten hold roughly 1.5%. Material: blood. All receptors derive from a boy between 10 and 17 years old who was a control in a study of pediatric ulcerative colitis.

The genes are TRBV5-1 and TRBJ2-5; D is unclear. Germline values: CDR1 SGHRS, CDR2 YFSETQ. This CDR3 region has 14 residues. Trimming took 4 bases from V and 4 from J, leaving 14 bases between them. CDR3 loop: CASSGRLTGETQYF. The DNA of the CDR3 is TGCGCCAGCAGCGGCCGTCTCACGGGAGAGACCCAGTACTTC.

The rearrangement joins TRBV2 to TRBJ1-2; 9 bases are shared with TRBD1. The CDR3 length is 15 residues. Trimming at V came to 5 bases and at J to 3 bases, leaving 7 bases not matched to a gene. Per the germline V gene, CDR1 is SNHLY and CDR2 is FYNNEI. The DNA for the CDR3 is TGTGCCAGCAGTCCACTTGACAGGGGGGACTATGGCTACACCTTC. It yields the protein CASSPLDRGDYGYTF.

The V gene is TRBV4-1, the J gene TRBJ2-7, with D unresolved. Trimming removed 0 bases from V and 2 bases from J, with 14 bases in between. Germline V gene sequence: CDR1 MGHRA, CDR2 YSYEKL. The CDR3 covers 16 residues. In DNA, the CDR3 is TGCGCCAGCAGCCAAGACCCGGGTGGTTTAGCCTACGAGCAGTACTTC. This codes for CASSQDPGGLAYEQYF.

The chain couples TRBV5-1 to TRBJ1-5; D perhaps matches TRBD1 (5 bases). The ends were cut back, 0 bases at V and 0 bases at J, with 7 bases in the middle. The CDR3 totals 15 residues. The germline CDR1 and CDR2 sequences are SGHRS and YFSETQ. The CDR3 nucleotides are TGCGCCAGCAGCTTGGCTGGGGGTAGCAATCAGCCCCAGCATTTT. The encoded protein is CASSLAGGSNQPQHF.

The chain couples TRBV27 to TRBJ2-6; no reliable D call. The germline CDR1 and CDR2 sequences are MNHEY and SMNVEV (reference sequence). V was shortened by 3 bases and J by 3 bases, with 6 bases between the two germline ends. The CDR3 has 14 amino acids. The CDR3 loop is CASSFAVGANVLTF. The CDR3, as DNA: TGTGCCAGCAGTTTCGCGGTTGGGGCCAACGTCCTGACTTTC.

The chain couples TRBV27 to TRBJ1-1; the D gene is possibly TRBD1 (5 bases). Germline CDR1 and CDR2: MNHEY and SMNVEV (reference sequence). This CDR3 has 16 residues. The germline V and J ends were trimmed by 0 bases and 6 bases, with 17 bases remaining between them. CDR3 protein: CASSLSSGPYYAEAFF. DNA of the CDR3: TGTGCCAGCAGTTTATCGTCAGGGCCATATTACGCTGAAGCTTTCTTT.

This chain links TRBV6-4 with TRBJ2-2; the D is unclear. Trimming left V 0 bases short and J 7 bases short, with 6 bases between. Germline CDR1 and CDR2: MRHNA and SNTAGT. The CDR3 loop spans 13 amino acids. CDR3 nucleotides: TGTGCCAGCAGTGACTCGAATAGCGGGGAGCTGTTTTTT. This encodes CASSDSNSGELFF.

The rearrangement joins TRBV5-1 to TRBJ2-1; D tentatively fits TRBD1 or TRBD2 (5 bases each). Trimming stripped 4 bases from V and 8 bases from J, with 19 bases between. CDR3 length: 15 amino acids. Germline CDR1 is SGHRS and CDR2 is YFSETQ. CDR3 in DNA: TGCGCCAGCAGCCCTGCCGGGACGAGTGTCGATGAGCAGTTCTTC. This translates into CASSPAGTSVDEQFF.

This chain connects TRBV29-1 to TRBJ2-7; D perhaps matches TRBD2 (5 bases). The CDR3 covers 11 residues. Germline loops: CDR1 SQVTM, CDR2 ANQGSEA. V shed 7 bases and J shed 4 bases, with 11 bases lying between them. The CDR3 region is CSAVSGYEQYF. The CDR3 DNA reads as TGCAGCGCGGTAAGCGGATACGAGCAGTACTTC.

J is TRBJ2-3 and V is TRBV6-4; D is perhaps TRBD2 (5 bases). This CDR3 is built from 16 residues. Trimming took 5 bases from V and 6 from J, leaving 21 bases between them. Germline values: CDR1 MRHNA, CDR2 SNTAGT. The CDR3 loop is CASSLDWGEEMDTQYF. CDR3 nucleotides: TGTGCCAGCAGTCTAGACTGGGGAGAAGAGATGGATACGCAGTATTTT.

V usage is TRBV27 and J usage is TRBJ2-7; the match to TRBD2 covers 8 bases. Germline V gives CDR1 MNHEY, CDR2 SMNVEV (reference sequence). The CDR3 runs 15 residues. J lost 5 bases, V lost 4 bases, and 10 bases had no gene match. As DNA, the CDR3 is TGTGCCAGCAGTTCAAGCAGCGGGAGCCTCGACGAGCAGTACTTC. Protein: CASSSSSGSLDEQYF.

The V call is TRBV30, the J call TRBJ2-7; D is perhaps TRBD2 (6 bases). Trimming removed 4 bases from V and 9 bases from J, with 22 bases in between. CDR3 size: 14 residues. The germline V gene encodes CDR1 GTSNPN and CDR2 SVGIG (reference sequence). The CDR3 reads CAWTKKALEGGQYF. In DNA form, the CDR3 reads TGTGCCTGGACAAAGAAAGCCTTGGAGGGCGGGCAGTACTTC. Complete variable domain (other parts from reference TRBV30 and TRBJ2-7): SQTIHQWPATLVQPVGSPLSLECTVEGTSNPNLYWYRQAAGRGLQLLFYSVGIGQISSEVPQNLSASRPQDRQFILSSKKLLLSDSGFYLCAWTKKALEGGQYFGPGTRLTVT.

The rearrangement joins TRBV9 to TRBJ1-4; D perhaps matches TRBD1 (5 bases). The germline V gene has CDR1 SGDLS and CDR2 YYNGEE. The V end lost 0 bases, the J end lost 8 bases, and 11 bases lay between the germline ends. The CDR3 contains 14 residues. The CDR3 coding sequence is TGTGCCAGCAGCGTAGGAGGGGAACGGGAAAAACTGTTTTTT. It specifies CASSVGGEREKLFF.

This sequence joins TRBV10-3 and TRBJ2-1; 8 nucleotides agree with TRBD2. CDR3 length: 17 residues. Germline CDR1 reads ENHRY; CDR2 reads SYGVKD. V lost 5 bases, J lost 3 bases, and 12 bases stayed unmatched. In DNA form, the CDR3 reads TGTGCCATCAGTTCCACAAAGGGTAGCGGGAACTACAATGAGCAGTTCTTC. As protein: CAISSTKGSGNYNEQFF.

This CDR3 is CASSHGSGQPQHF. The CDR3 region has the DNA TGTGCCAGCAGCCACGGTTCAGGGCAGCCCCAGCATTTT. This chain connects TRBV7-6 to TRBJ1-5; TRBD1 might be the D (5 bases). The V gene's germline CDR1 is SGHVS and CDR2 FNYEAQ. The CDR3 totals 13 residues. The germline V and J ends were trimmed by 5 bases and 7 bases, with 12 bases remaining between them.

CDR3 nucleotides: TGTGCCAGCAGTTTATCACGGGACGATAAATCTCCTATGGGCTACACCTTC. Amino acids: CASSLSRDDKSPMGYTF. The chain combines TRBV27 with TRBJ1-2; weak D call: TRBD1 (5 bases). This CDR3 is 17 amino acids long. CDR1 is MNHEY, CDR2 SMNVEV, per germline (reference sequence). The germline V and J ends were trimmed by 0 bases and 8 bases, with 22 bases remaining between them.

The chain joins TRBV7-3 to TRBJ2-1, with D perhaps TRBD1 or TRBD2 (6 bases each). This CDR3 is 14 amino acids long. Per germline, CDR1 SGHTA and CDR2 FQGTGA. V was cut by 3 bases and J by 7 bases, with 13 bases left in between. The CDR3 here is CASSFAGGPNEQFF. DNA for the CDR3: TGTGCCAGCAGCTTTGCCGGGGGCCCAAATGAGCAGTTCTTC.

This chain connects TRBV2 to TRBJ1-2; perhaps TRBD1 as D (6 bases). Germline CDR1 reads SNHLY; CDR2 reads FYNNEI. This CDR3 contains 14 residues. The V and J ends lost 3 bases and 3 bases respectively, with 11 bases between them. This chain's CDR3 is CASSDQGSDYGYTF. DNA for the CDR3: TGTGCCAGCAGTGATCAGGGGTCCGACTATGGCTACACCTTC.

The V gene is TRBV5-4, the J gene TRBJ2-7; 11 nucleotides agree with TRBD1. V lost 1 base, J lost 7 bases, and 7 bases stayed unmatched. The length of the CDR3 is 15 residues. Per the germline V gene, CDR1 is SGHNT and CDR2 is YYREEE (reference sequence). Written as DNA, the CDR3 is TGTGCCAGCAGCTTGCTATACGGGACAGGGGGGGAGCAGTACTTC. Amino acids: CASSLLYGTGGEQYF.

The chain recombines TRBV5-8 with TRBJ2-1, with TRBD1 matching 8 bases. Germline-derived CDR1 and CDR2 are SGHTS and YDEGEE. V lost 3 bases to trimming and J lost 4 bases; unmatched junction nucleotides: 6. The CDR3 has 15 amino acids. The CDR3 DNA is TGTGCCAGCAGCTCCCAGGGGGCCGCGTACAATGAGCAGTTCTTC. It yields the protein CASSSQGAAYNEQFF.

The rearrangement joins TRBV28 to TRBJ1-1; possible D gene TRBD1, 6 bases. V dropped 5 bases and J dropped 6 bases, with 19 bases sitting between them. The germline V gene encodes CDR1 MDHEN and CDR2 SYDVKM. The CDR3 has 15 residues. The CDR3 is CASSPRTDRIAEAFF. The CDR3, as DNA: TGTGCCAGCAGTCCCCGGACAGATAGAATTGCTGAAGCTTTCTTT.

CDR3 amino acids: CASSSGNEQFF. The CDR3 DNA follows: TGTGCCAGCAGCTCCGGGAATGAGCAGTTCTTC. The chain links TRBV5-4 to TRBJ2-1; D is unclear. The germline V and J ends were trimmed by 3 bases and 7 bases, with 5 bases remaining between them. The CDR3 sequence is 11 residues long. The germline V gene encodes CDR1 SGHNT and CDR2 YYREEE (reference sequence).

This sequence joins TRBV29-1 and TRBJ2-5; 9 bases map to TRBD1. This CDR3 is built from 13 residues. Germline V lookup: CDR1 SQVTM, CDR2 ANQGSEA. The J segment lost 5 bases and the V segment lost 8 bases, leaving 9 bases of the junction unmatched. The CDR3 DNA sequence: TGCAGCAGCGGGGACAGGGTCAAGGAGACCCAGTACTTC. It specifies CSSGDRVKETQYF.

The chain combines TRBV18 with TRBJ2-7; D is unresolved. The CDR3 runs 14 residues. The germline gives CDR1 KGHSH, CDR2 LQKENI. V was pared by 4 bases and J by 0 bases, with 10 bases between. The CDR3, as DNA: TGTGCCAGCTCACTAGAGGTTACCTCCTACGAGCAGTACTTC. Protein sequence: CASSLEVTSYEQYF.

Details on this clone: Relative to the germline gene, one junction end is altered; a read error may explain this. In the same sample, other DNA sequences code for this CDR3. The chain carries TRBV30 and TRBJ1-1; D remains unclear. Germline V gene sequence: CDR1 GTSNPN, CDR2 SVGIG (reference sequence). This CDR3 spans 13 amino acids. The CDR3 region is CAWSAHRFDEAFF. In DNA, the CDR3 is TGCGCCTGGAGTGCTCACCGGTTCGATGAAGCTTTCTTT.

The chain couples TRBV5-4 to TRBJ2-7, with TRBD2 matching 10 bases. The germline CDR1 and CDR2 sequences are SGHNT and YYREEE (reference sequence). The trim removed 2 bases at V and 1 base at J, leaving 3 bases unmatched. The CDR3 length is 15 residues. This CDR3 is CASSLSGGASYEQYF. Written as DNA, the CDR3 is TGTGCCAGCAGCTTAAGCGGGGGGGCATCCTACGAGCAGTACTTC.

The chain has TRBV5-1 and TRBJ2-2; 10 bases align to TRBD2. V lost 0 bases, J lost 6 bases, and 11 bases stayed unmatched. This CDR3 region has 18 residues. In germline, CDR1 is SGHRS, CDR2 YFSETQ. The CDR3 DNA reads as TGCGCCAGCAGCTTGGCTTCTAGCGGGAGTCCCCAGCCCGGGGAGCTGTTTTTT. Its translation is CASSLASSGSPQPGELFF.

The chain recombines TRBV7-2 with TRBJ2-3; the match to TRBD2 covers 14 bases. The J segment lost 4 bases and the V segment lost 5 bases, leaving 2 bases of the junction unmatched. The CDR3 has 15 amino acids. The germline gives CDR1 SGHTA, CDR2 FQGNSA. The CDR3 here is CASSMGLAGADTQYF. For the CDR3, the DNA is TGTGCCAGCAGCATGGGACTAGCGGGGGCAGATACGCAGTATTTT.